A selection of T cell receptor beta chains follows, all from one sample in a study of CD8+ T cells in alopecia areata. The assay was immunoSEQ multiplex PCR, and TCRdb's table has in-frame clones only and misses some. The data contain about 290,000 clones, 55% to 75% of them singletons. This specimen consisted of CD4+ T cells sorted from blood, obtained at week 24, from a patient treated with tofacitinib. All receptors come from a human donor with alopecia areata. The CDR3 runs from the conserved cysteine through the conserved F or W. Fields, in order: D gene, clone size, J gene, V gene, CDR3 DNA, CDR3 protein. The D gene is left open where the match is weak. Clone size is given for some rows only: seen once, a few or many times, or a class if the clone is expanded.

>.|.|TRBJ2-7|TRBV27
TGTGCCAGCAGTTTAGGGTCGTTCGAGCAGTACTTC
CASSLGSFEQYF
>TRBD1|.|TRBJ1-6|TRBV30
TGTGCCTGGAGTAGGGACAGGGGAAATTCACCCCTCCACTTT
CAWSRDRGNSPLHF
>TRBD1|few|TRBJ2-1|TRBV23-1
TGCGCCAGCAGTCCCTCTAGACCTGACAGGGTCCGACGAGAGCAGTTCTTC
CASSPSRPDRVRREQFF
>.|few|TRBJ2-7|TRBV9
TGTGCCAGCAGCGTAGGGGGCAGGGCATCCTACGAGCAGTACTTC
CASSVGGRASYEQYF
>TRBD2|.|TRBJ2-3|TRBV5-1
TGCGCCAGCAGTGAGGGGAGGGGTACGCAGTATTTT
CASSEGRGTQYF
>.|.|TRBJ2-7|TRBV15
TGTGCCACCAGCATAGACAGGCCCCCCTACGAGCAGTACTTC
CATSIDRPPYEQYF
>TRBD2|few|TRBJ2-1|TRBV4-3
TGCGCCAGCAGCCAAGCCCTAGCGGGGGGCCCTTACAATGAGCAGTTCTTC
CASSQALAGGPYNEQFF
>.|.|TRBJ2-1|TRBV19
TGTGCCAGTAGTATAGCGTCTAATCCGCTATACAATGAGCAGTTCTTC
CASSIASNPLYNEQFF
>.|few|TRBJ2-1|TRBV5-1
TGCGCCAGCAGCACCAGAGCGAGGACGAACAATGAGCAGTTCTTC
CASSTRARTNNEQFF
>TRBD1|.|TRBJ1-1|TRBV13
TGTGCCAGCAGCTCTCGGGACAGGGCCAACACTGAAGCTTTCTTT
CASSSRDRANTEAFF
>TRBD1|.|TRBJ2-6|TRBV19
TGTGCCAGTAGTCGGGACAGGTTGAGTCGAACCAACGTCCTGACTTTC
CASSRDRLSRTNVLTF
>.|.|TRBJ2-5|TRBV28
TGTGCCAGCAGCCCCAGGGCCCCCTCGACCCAGTACTTC
CASSPRAPSTQYF
>.|.|TRBJ1-1|TRBV14
TGTGCCAGCAGCCAAGGCTTTGGGGGGCGGACGAACACTGAAGCTTTCTTT
CASSQGFGGRTNTEAFF
>.|few|TRBJ1-4|TRBV29-1
TGCAGCGTACCAACGGGGCTAAATGAAAAACTGTTTTTT
CSVPTGLNEKLFF
>.|.|TRBJ1-2|TRBV30
TGTGCCTGGAGTGGGAACTATGGCTACACCTTC
CAWSGNYGYTF
>.|few|TRBJ2-7|TRBV11-2
TGTGCCAGCAGCTTAGGCCAGCGGAGCTCCTACGAGCAGTACTTC
CASSLGQRSSYEQYF
>.|.|TRBJ2-3|TRBV4-1
TGCGCCAGCAGCCAAGATCGCCGGGGGCGAAGGACAGATACGCAGTATTTT
CASSQDRRGRRTDTQYF
>.|few|TRBJ2-7|TRBV2
TGTGCCAGCAGTGATGAACGCCTCTACGAGCAGTACTTC
CASSDERLYEQYF
>.|.|TRBJ2-3|TRBV5-4
TGTGCCAGCAGCTTGGAGAACAGGGTCACAGATACGCAGTATTTT
CASSLENRVTDTQYF
>TRBD1|.|TRBJ1-5|TRBV4-1
TGCGCCAGCAGCCAAATTCTGACAGGGCCGACGCCCCAGCATTTT
CASSQILTGPTPQHF
>.|.|TRBJ2-2|TRBV25-1
TGTGCCAGCAGTCGACGAAGGGGCGCGAACACCGGGGAGCTGTTTTTT
CASSRRRGANTGELFF
>.|few|TRBJ2-1|TRBV10-3
TGTGCCATCAGAGAGAGTTTACAGGTCTACAATGAGCAGTTCTTC
CAIRESLQVYNEQFF
>.|few|TRBJ2-5|TRBV27
TGTGCCAGCAGGACGAGACCCCAAGGAGAGACCCAGTACTTC
CASRTRPQGETQYF
>.|.|TRBJ2-5|TRBV30
TGTGCCTGGGATTACAGGGACCAAGAGACCCAGTACTTC
CAWDYRDQETQYF
>.|.|TRBJ2-3|TRBV27
TGTGCCAGCAGGGGGGCCGAGGACAATCAAGATACGCAGTATTTT
CASRGAEDNQDTQYF
>TRBD1|.|TRBJ1-5|TRBV15
TGTGCCACCAGCAGAATTTCGACAGGGAATCAGCCCCAGCATTTT
CATSRISTGNQPQHF
>.|.|TRBJ2-7|TRBV29-1
TGCAGCGTTGAATTCCAGGGAGGCTACGAGCAGTACTTC
CSVEFQGGYEQYF
>.|.|TRBJ1-4|TRBV29-1
TGCAGCGTTGAAGACTCCATGGGAAAACTGTTTTTT
CSVEDSMGKLFF
>.|few|TRBJ2-7|TRBV29-1
TGCAGCGTCGTTATCAGCCTTCCTTACGAGCAGTACTTC
CSVVISLPYEQYF
>.|.|TRBJ1-2|TRBV4-1
TGCGCCAGCAGCCCGGGACGGGCAAACTATGGCTACACCTTC
CASSPGRANYGYTF
>.|.|TRBJ1-5|TRBV30
TGTGCCTGGAGTGTACTCTCAGGGGATCAGCCCCAGCATTTT
CAWSVLSGDQPQHF
>.|.|TRBJ1-2|TRBV7-3
TGTGCCAGCAGCCCGACCACGGCGGGTGGCTACACCTTC
CASSPTTAGGYTF
>.|few|TRBJ2-5|TRBV29-1
TGCAGCGTTGGAGGGCCCGGCACCCAGGGGACCCAGTACTTC
CSVGGPGTQGTQYF
>TRBD2|.|TRBJ2-1|TRBV7-2
TGTGCCAGCAGCTTAGAGCCCAGCGGGGGGGCGTCCTACAATGAGCAGTTCTTC
CASSLEPSGGASYNEQFF
>TRBD1|.|TRBJ1-4|TRBV30
TGTGCCTGGAGTCGCTCAAACAGGGGAAAAAAACTGTTTTTT
CAWSRSNRGKKLFF
>TRBD1|.|TRBJ2-7|TRBV5-1
TGCGCCAGCAGTTCGTCGACAGGGGGCTCCTACGAGCAGTACTTC
CASSSSTGGSYEQYF
>TRBD1|.|TRBJ1-1|TRBV30
TGTGCCTGGAGTGTACGGGACAGGGGGCTTTATGGCACTGAAGCTTTCTTT
CAWSVRDRGLYGTEAFF
>.|.|TRBJ1-1|TRBV5-1
TGCGCCAGCAGCGGGCTTGCTCCTGAAGCTTTCTTT
CASSGLAPEAFF
>.|.|TRBJ1-1|TRBV19
TGTGCCAGTCGTAGGACCGACTACACTGAAGCTTTCTTT
CASRRTDYTEAFF
>.|.|TRBJ1-2|TRBV30
TGTGCCTGGAGTTCGGGGCACTATGGCTACACCTTC
CAWSSGHYGYTF
>.|.|TRBJ1-1|TRBV11-2
TGTGCCAGCAGCGTAGGACTGTCGAACACTGAAGCTTTCTTT
CASSVGLSNTEAFF
>.|.|TRBJ1-1|TRBV7-8
TGTGCCAGCAGCTTGGTGGGGGCATCCACTGAAGCTTTCTTT
CASSLVGASTEAFF
>TRBD1|few|TRBJ1-1|TRBV14
TGTGCCAGCAGCCAGGACAGGGGCACTGAAGCTTTCTTT
CASSQDRGTEAFF
>.|few|TRBJ1-1|TRBV29-1
TGCAGCGTTGGCCCAGGGAACACTGAAGCTTTCTTT
CSVGPGNTEAFF
>.|few|TRBJ1-1|TRBV7-9
TGTGCCAGCAGTCTTGGCATACGGGGTGAAGCTTTCTTT
CASSLGIRGEAFF
>TRBD1|.|TRBJ2-1|TRBV7-9
TGTGCCAGCAGCTTAGGGACAGGCATCAACAATGAGCAGTTCTTC
CASSLGTGINNEQFF
>TRBD2|.|TRBJ2-3|TRBV5-1
TGCGCCAGCAGCCCAGGGACTAGCGGGGGCACAGATACGCAGTATTTT
CASSPGTSGGTDTQYF
>.|.|TRBJ2-1|TRBV30
TGTGCCTGGAGTCCCTCCTACAATGAGCAGTTCTTC
CAWSPSYNEQFF
>.|.|TRBJ2-5|TRBV25-1
TGTGCCAGCAGTGAATTCAGGGGACCCCTGGAGACCCAGTACTTC
CASSEFRGPLETQYF
>.|many|TRBJ1-2|TRBV18
TGTGCCAGCTCACCAGCACGACAGGAATTGGAGACCTTC
CASSPARQELETF
>TRBD2|.|TRBJ2-1|TRBV5-1
TGCGCCAGCCAAATTGGGACTAGCGGCGGTATCACCTACAATGAGCAGTTCTTC
CASQIGTSGGITYNEQFF
>.|few|TRBJ2-5|TRBV29-1
TGCAGCGTTCAGAAGGGGGAGACCCAGTACTTC
CSVQKGETQYF
>TRBD1|few|TRBJ1-4|TRBV30
TGTGCCTGGAGTCGGGACAGAACTAATGAAAAACTGTTTTTT
CAWSRDRTNEKLFF
>.|.|TRBJ2-5|TRBV19
TGTGCCAGTAGCCAGACAGTCTGGGAGACCCAGTACTTC
CASSQTVWETQYF
>TRBD1|.|TRBJ2-7|TRBV7-9
TGTGCCAGCAGTATAGGGGGCAGTTCTACGTTCGGGCAGTACTTC
CASSIGGSSTFGQYF
>TRBD1|.|TRBJ1-2|TRBV11-1
TGTGCCAGCAGCTTAAGCTCGAGGGGGCAGGATGGCTACACCTTC
CASSLSSRGQDGYTF
>TRBD1|.|TRBJ2-7|TRBV4-1
TGCGCCAGCAGCCAAGTAAGGTTACGGGTCAGGGGGTACGAGCAGTACTTC
CASSQVRLRVRGYEQYF
>.|few|TRBJ2-5|TRBV29-1
TGCAGCGTCTCACTACAAGAGACCCAGTACTTC
CSVSLQETQYF